The 13 T cell receptor beta chains reported below all come from one sample, sequenced in a study of response to subunit inactivated influenza vaccine. Each CDR3 protein gets one entry after TCRdb re-called the RT-PCR reads with MiXCR. This table holds roughly 700,000 distinct CDR3 sequences, 11% to 15% found once. Source: PBMCs from blood, taken approximately 15 days before vaccination. These receptors were collected from a man aged 50 to 59 who received an inactivated influenza vaccine.

The J gene is TRBJ2-5, the V gene TRBV6-5; tentatively, D is TRBD1 (5 bases). Germline lookup yields CDR1 MNHEY and CDR2 SVGAGI. The CDR3 contains 12 residues. Trimming pared 10 bases from V and 3 bases from J, leaving 12 bases between. CDR3 residues: CAKQVSEETQYF. CDR3 sequence (DNA): TGTGCCAAACAGGTTTCGGAAGAGACCCAGTACTTC.

The sample holds many counts of this clonotype. The V gene is TRBV2, the J gene TRBJ2-1, with D tentatively TRBD1 (6 bases). V was pared by 2 bases and J by 3 bases, with 14 bases between. CDR1 is SNHLY and CDR2 is FYNNEI in the germline V gene. The CDR3 has 16 amino acids. This CDR3 is CASSEQGPLNYNEQFF. In nucleotides, the CDR3 is TGTGCCAGCAGTGAACAGGGGCCGCTAAACTACAATGAGCAGTTCTTC.

This clonotype was counted only a few times. This chain connects TRBV27 to TRBJ2-7; D is unclear. Germline loops: CDR1 MNHEY, CDR2 SMNVEV (reference sequence). The CDR3 is 15 amino acids. Trimming shortened V by 0 bases and J by 2 bases, and 11 bases separated the two germline ends. Here the CDR3 reads CASSLSGFSAYEQYF. The DNA for the CDR3 is TGTGCCAGCAGTTTATCAGGGTTTTCCGCCTACGAGCAGTACTTC.

In this sample, this clonotype turned up a few times. The chain couples TRBV29-1 to TRBJ1-1; D remains ambiguous. The CDR3 covers 12 residues. Germline-derived CDR1 and CDR2 are SQVTM and ANQGSEA. V lost 7 bases, J lost 3 bases, and 12 bases lay in between. CDR3 sequence reads: CSAPGEYTEAFF. DNA for the CDR3: TGCAGCGCCCCGGGCGAATACACTGAAGCTTTCTTT. Together with reference TRBV29-1 and TRBJ1-1, the CDR3 gives the full variable domain: SAVISQKPSRDICQRGTSLTIQCQVDSQVTMMFWYRQQPGQSLTLIATANQGSEATYESGFVIDKFPISRPNLTFSTLTVSNMSPEDSSIYLCSAPGEYTEAFFGQGTRLTVV.

A few counts support this clonotype. The chain has TRBV12-3 or TRBV12-4 and TRBJ2-2; D call uncertain. Trimming left V 7 bases short and J 4 bases short, with 16 bases between. The CDR3 contains 15 residues. The CDR3 DNA sequence: TGTGCCAGCACCCCCTCTCGGGCCGGCACCGGGGAGCTGTTTTTT. As protein: CASTPSRAGTGELFF.

V usage is TRBV20-1 and J usage is TRBJ1-2; D may be TRBD1 (6 bases). CDR1 is DFQATT and CDR2 is SNEGSKA in the germline V gene (reference sequence). This CDR3 comprises 12 residues. V lost 3 bases and J lost 2, with 7 bases in between. CDR3 nucleotide sequence: TGCAGTGCTAGGCAGGGGAACTATGGCTACACCTTC. As protein: CSARQGNYGYTF.

The chain links TRBV15 to TRBJ1-1, with 7 nucleotides matching TRBD1. The CDR3 consists of 16 residues. Trimming took 0 bases from V and 6 from J; bases not matched to a gene: 10. Germline V gene lookup returns CDR1 LNHNV and CDR2 YYDKDF (reference sequence). In DNA, the CDR3 is TGTGCCACCAGCAGAGATAGGGGCCCGACAGGGTCTGAAGCTTTCTTT. Its translation: CATSRDRGPTGSEAFF.

The chain employs TRBV28 and TRBJ2-1, with 7 bases fitting TRBD2. In germline, CDR1 is MDHEN, CDR2 SYDVKM. The CDR3 extends over 16 amino acids. The trim removed 2 bases at V and 1 base at J, leaving 5 bases unmatched. CDR3 sequence (DNA): TGTGCCAGCAGTTTAGGGAGGGCCCTATCCTACAATGAGCAGTTCTTC. Translated, it gives CASSLGRALSYNEQFF.

This clonotype was recorded a few times. This chain uses TRBV12-3 or TRBV12-4 with TRBJ2-3; 7 nucleotides agree with TRBD2. V lost 7 bases and J lost 9; bases outside the gene matches: 4. The CDR3 extends over 11 amino acids. CDR3 DNA: TGTGCCAGCACCGAGCGGGACACGCAGTATTTT. It yields the protein CASTERDTQYF.

This clonotype was seen only a few times. The V and J genes are TRBV4-1 and TRBJ2-2; TRBD1 aligns across 9 bases. CDR1 and CDR2 from the germline V gene are MGHRA and YSYEKL. This CDR3 is 16 amino acids long. Trimming at V came to 4 bases and at J to 0 bases, leaving 3 bases not matched to a gene. The CDR3 region is CASSRGDRANTGELFF. The CDR3 region has the DNA TGCGCCAGCAGCCGGGGGGACAGGGCGAACACCGGGGAGCTGTTTTTT.

This clonotype was counted between two and nine times. The rearrangement joins TRBV20-1 to TRBJ2-1, with D perhaps TRBD1 or TRBD2 (6 bases each). CDR1 DFQATT and CDR2 SNEGSKA come from the germline V gene (reference sequence). V lost 3 bases, J lost 5 bases, and 14 bases lay in between. This CDR3 contains 14 residues. The CDR3 loop reads CSASRGVLDNEQFF. CDR3 coding DNA: TGCAGTGCTAGTAGGGGGGTTTTAGACAATGAGCAGTTCTTC.

This clonotype was detected a few times. This chain uses TRBV2 with TRBJ2-3; TRBD2 aligns across 9 bases. Trimming removed 3 bases from V and 2 bases from J; junction bases left unmatched: 6. The germline CDR1 and CDR2 sequences are SNHLY and FYNNEI. This CDR3 has 16 amino acids. The DNA for the CDR3 is TGTGCCAGCAGTGATGGTCTAGCGGGGAACACAGATACGCAGTATTTT. Translating it yields CASSDGLAGNTDTQYF.

This clonotype was found many times. The chain uses TRBV4-2 and TRBJ2-1; TRBD1 matches at 9 bases. Germline trimming cut 0 bases from V and 5 bases from J; bases unmatched to any gene: 8. The CDR3 has 17 residues. Germline CDR1 reads LGHNA; CDR2 reads YNFKEQ. Written as DNA, the CDR3 is TGTGCCAGCAGCCAAGAAGGGGCCCGGGACAGGGACAATGAGCAGTTCTTC. Translating gives CASSQEGARDRDNEQFF.